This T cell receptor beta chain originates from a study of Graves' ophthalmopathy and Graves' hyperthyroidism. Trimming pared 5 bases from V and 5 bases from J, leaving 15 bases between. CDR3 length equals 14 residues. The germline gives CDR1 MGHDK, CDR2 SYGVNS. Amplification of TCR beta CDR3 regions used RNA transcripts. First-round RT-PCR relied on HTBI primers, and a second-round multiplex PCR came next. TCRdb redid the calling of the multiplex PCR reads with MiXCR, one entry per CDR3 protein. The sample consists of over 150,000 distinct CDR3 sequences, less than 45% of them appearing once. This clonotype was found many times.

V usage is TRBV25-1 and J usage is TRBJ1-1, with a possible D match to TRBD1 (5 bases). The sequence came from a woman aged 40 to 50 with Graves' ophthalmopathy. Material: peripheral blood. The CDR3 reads CASSPHGGRTEAFF. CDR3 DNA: TGTGCCAGCAGTCCCCATGGGGGAAGGACTGAAGCTTTCTTT.